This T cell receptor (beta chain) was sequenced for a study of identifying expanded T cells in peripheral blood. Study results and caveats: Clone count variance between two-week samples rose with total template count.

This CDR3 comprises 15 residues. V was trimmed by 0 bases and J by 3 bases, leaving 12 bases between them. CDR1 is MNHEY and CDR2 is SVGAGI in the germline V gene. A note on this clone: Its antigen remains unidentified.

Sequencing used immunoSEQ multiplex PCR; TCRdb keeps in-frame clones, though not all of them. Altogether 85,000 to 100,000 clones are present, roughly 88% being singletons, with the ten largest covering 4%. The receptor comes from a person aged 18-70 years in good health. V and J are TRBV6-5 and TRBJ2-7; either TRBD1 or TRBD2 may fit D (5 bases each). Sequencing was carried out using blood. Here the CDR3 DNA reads TGTGCCAGCAGTTACTCCGGGACGGGAAGCTACGAGCAGTACTTC. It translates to CASSYSGTGSYEQYF.